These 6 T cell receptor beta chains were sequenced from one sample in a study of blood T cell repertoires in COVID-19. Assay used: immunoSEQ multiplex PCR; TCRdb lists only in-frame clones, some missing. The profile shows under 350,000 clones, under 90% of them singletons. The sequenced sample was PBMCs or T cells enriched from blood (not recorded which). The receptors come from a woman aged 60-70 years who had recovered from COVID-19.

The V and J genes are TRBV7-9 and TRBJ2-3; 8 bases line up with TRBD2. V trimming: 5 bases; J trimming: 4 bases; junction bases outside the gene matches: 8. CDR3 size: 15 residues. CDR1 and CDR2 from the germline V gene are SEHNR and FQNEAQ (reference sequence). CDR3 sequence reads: CASSPPASGSDTQYF. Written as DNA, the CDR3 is TGTGCCAGCAGCCCACCGGCTAGCGGGTCAGATACGCAGTATTTT.

CDR3 in amino acids: CATSDSSLDIQYF. The CDR3 bases are TGTGCCACCAGTGATTCTAGCCTTGACATTCAGTACTTC. V and J are TRBV24-1 and TRBJ2-4, with TRBD2 as a possible D gene (5 bases). Germline assignment: CDR1 KGHDR and CDR2 SFDVKD. V was trimmed by 2 bases and J by 8 bases, leaving 9 bases between them. The CDR3 has 13 residues.

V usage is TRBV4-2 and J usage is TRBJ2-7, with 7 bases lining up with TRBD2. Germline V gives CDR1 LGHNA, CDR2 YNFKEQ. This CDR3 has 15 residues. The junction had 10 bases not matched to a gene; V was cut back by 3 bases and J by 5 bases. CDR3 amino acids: CASSQNGRWIDEQYF. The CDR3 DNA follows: TGTGCCAGCAGCCAGAACGGGAGGTGGATTGACGAGCAGTACTTC.

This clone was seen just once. DNA of the CDR3: TGTGCCAGCGGACAGGGGACGAATTCACCCCTCCACTTT. This gives the protein CASGQGTNSPLHF. This sequence joins TRBV19 and TRBJ1-6, with TRBD1 matching 9 bases. The CDR3 totals 13 residues. CDR1 and CDR2 from the germline V gene are LNHDA and SQIVND (reference sequence). J was trimmed by 7 bases and V by 9 bases; bases with no gene match: 4. The whole variable domain, remainder taken from reference TRBV19 and TRBJ1-6, is DGGITQSPKYLFRKEGQNVTLSCEQNLNHDAMYWYRQDPGQGLRLIYYSQIVNDFQKGDIAEGYSVSREKKESFPLTVTSAQKNPTAFYLCASGQGTNSPLHFGNGTRLTVT.

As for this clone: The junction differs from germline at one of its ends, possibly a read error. The DNA of the CDR3 is TGCGCCAGCAGTTTGGGGTCTTCGGGAGAGCAGTACTTC. This gives the protein CASSLGSSGEQYF. The rearrangement links TRBV5-1 to TRBJ2-7; a possible D gene is TRBD2 (5 bases). In germline, CDR1 is SGHRS, CDR2 YFSETQ. The CDR3 covers 13 residues.

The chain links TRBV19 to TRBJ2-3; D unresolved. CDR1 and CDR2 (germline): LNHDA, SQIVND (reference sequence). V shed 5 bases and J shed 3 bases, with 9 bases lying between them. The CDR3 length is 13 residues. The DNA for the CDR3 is TGTGCCAGTAGTTTCCCCGGTACAGATACGCAGTATTTT. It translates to CASSFPGTDTQYF.